A single count supports the clone carrying this TCR beta chain. Its antigen is unknown. This sample is part of a study of OX40 agonist ivuxolimab in advanced cancers. Study in general: Every 2 weeks, patients received ivuxolimab intravenously, dosed at 0.01 to 10 mg/kg. Findings of the study overall: Not determined was the antigen specificity of the expanded peripheral T cells. Expanded clones belonging to CD8+ T cells outnumbered, on average, those of CD4+.

Assay used: immunoSEQ multiplex PCR; TCRdb lists only in-frame clones, some missing. The sample includes about 66,000 clones, roughly four fifths of them seen just once. Blood specimens came from baseline, cycle 4 day 1, and cycle 7 day 1. CDR1 is MNHNY, CDR2 SVGAGI, per germline (reference sequence). The CDR3 is 15 amino acids. Germline trimming cut 6 bases from V and 3 bases from J; bases unmatched to any gene: 7. The source was CD4+ or CD8+ T cells sorted from blood, collected in a trial of the OX40 agonist ivuxolimab. The TCR originated in an adult with an advanced solid tumor such as melanoma, head and neck, liver or kidney cancer. V usage is TRBV6-6 and J usage is TRBJ2-3, with 9 bases aligning to TRBD2. The CDR3 nucleotides read TGTGCCAGCAGGCCAGGGACTAGCACGACAGATACGCAGTATTTT. Translating gives CASRPGTSTTDTQYF.